The rows below give T cell receptor beta chains drawn from one sample of a study of CD8 T cells in ankylosing spondylitis. Via MiXCR, TCRdb re-called the 5' RACE reads, giving one row per CDR3 protein. The table lists roughly 280,000 distinct CDR3 sequences, over 15% of them singletons, with roughly 8% in the top ten. The sample consisted of blood, either unsorted or a sorted T cell fraction (not recorded which). Receptor source: a male donor with ankylosing spondylitis or in good health (not recorded which). Each CDR3 is given with its conserved first and last residue. A D gene is named only where the DNA matches it firmly. Expanded clones get a size class; other rows say once, few or many, or leave the size out.

length: 15; V: TRBV11-2; size: many; J: TRBJ2-1; D: -; DNA: TGTGCCAGCAGCTTAGCTGATAGCTCCTACAATGAGCAGTTCTTC; CDR3: CASSLADSSYNEQFF
length: 16; V: TRBV12-3/TRBV12-4; size: many; J: TRBJ2-1; D: TRBD2; DNA: TGTGCCAGCAGTTTCCAAGGCGGGAGGGTGGGGAATGAGCAGTTCTTC; CDR3: CASSFQGGRVGNEQFF
length: 11; V: TRBV20-1; size: -; J: TRBJ2-2; D: -; DNA: TGCAGTGCTAGCGCAGCCGGGGAGCTGTTTTTT; CDR3: CSASAAGELFF
length: 20; V: TRBV12-3/TRBV12-4; size: few; J: TRBJ2-3; D: TRBD2; DNA: TGTGCCAGCAGTTTAGGCCTAGGACTAGCGGGAGGCTCGAGCACAGATACGCAGTATTTT; CDR3: CASSLGLGLAGGSSTDTQYF
length: 13; V: TRBV7-9; size: few; J: TRBJ1-1; D: TRBD1; DNA: TGTGCCAGCACGGATGGACAGGTACCTGAAGCTTTCTTT; CDR3: CASTDGQVPEAFF
length: 13; V: TRBV3-1; size: -; J: TRBJ1-5; D: -; DNA: TGTGCCAGCAGCCAAGATCAAGGAACCCCCCAGCATTTT; CDR3: CASSQDQGTPQHF
length: 15; V: TRBV7-6; size: -; J: TRBJ2-2; D: -; DNA: TGTGCCAGCAGCTTAGACAGGAGCTCGACCGGGGAGCTGTTTTTT; CDR3: CASSLDRSSTGELFF
length: 15; V: TRBV25-1; size: few; J: TRBJ2-2; D: TRBD1; DNA: TGTGCCAGCAGTGAAGAGGGGGCGCGCACCGGGGAGCTGTTTTTT; CDR3: CASSEEGARTGELFF
length: 14; V: TRBV29-1; size: -; J: TRBJ2-2; D: -; DNA: TGCAGCGTTGTAGGCAGGGGAGACACCGGGGAGCTGTTTTTT; CDR3: CSVVGRGDTGELFF
length: 17; V: TRBV24-1; size: few; J: TRBJ2-1; D: -; DNA: TGTGCCACCAGTGATTTGTCAGGGGGGTTCTACTACAATGAGCAGTTCTTC; CDR3: CATSDLSGGFYYNEQFF